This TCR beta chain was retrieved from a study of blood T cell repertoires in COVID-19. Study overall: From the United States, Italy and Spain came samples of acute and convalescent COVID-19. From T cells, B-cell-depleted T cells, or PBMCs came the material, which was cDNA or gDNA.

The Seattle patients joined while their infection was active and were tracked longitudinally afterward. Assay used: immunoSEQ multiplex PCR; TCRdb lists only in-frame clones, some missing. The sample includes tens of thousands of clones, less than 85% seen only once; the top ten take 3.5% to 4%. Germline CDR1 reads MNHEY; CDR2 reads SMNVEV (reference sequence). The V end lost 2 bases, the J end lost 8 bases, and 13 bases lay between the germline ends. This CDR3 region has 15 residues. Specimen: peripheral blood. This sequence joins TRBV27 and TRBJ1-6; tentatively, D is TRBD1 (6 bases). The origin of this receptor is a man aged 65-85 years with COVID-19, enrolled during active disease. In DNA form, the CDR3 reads TGTGCCAGCAGTTTAGAGAGGGGGATGGATTCACCCCTCCACTTT. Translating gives CASSLERGMDSPLHF.